The 8 T cell receptor beta chains below were found in one sample sequenced in a study of Tregs in tolerant kidney transplant recipients. The data were produced by immunoSEQ multiplex PCR, yet TCRdb's version contains in-frame clones alone and is incomplete. Of some 830 clones listed, 38% are singletons. No antigen has been assigned to these receptors. The sequenced material came from Tregs from blood cultured with allogeneic cells. These receptors all come from a human patient who received a combined kidney and bone marrow transplant. Some T cells may be transferred from the graft donor.

This chain joins TRBV6-5 and TRBJ2-3, with D perhaps TRBD1 (6 bases). From germline, CDR1 is MNHEY and CDR2 SVGAGI. This CDR3 contains 14 residues. The ends were cut back, 10 bases at V and 3 bases at J, with 17 bases in the middle. The CDR3 reads CAIGDRRRTDTQYF. DNA for the CDR3: TGTGCCATCGGAGACAGGAGGAGGACAGATACGCAGTATTTT.

Details on this clone: The junction and the germline gene differ at one end; a read error may be behind it. This chain uses TRBV10-3 with TRBJ2-1; no clear D gene. In germline, CDR1 is ENHRY, CDR2 SYGVKD. CDR3 size: 13 residues. CDR3 in DNA: TGTGCCAGCAGTTACTCAGCGACGGATGAGCAGTTCTTC. It yields the protein CASSYSATDEQFF.

The chain links TRBV7-2 to TRBJ1-4, with 7 bases matching TRBD1. CDR1 is SGHTA, CDR2 FQGNSA, per germline. This CDR3 spans 15 amino acids. J lost 5 bases, V lost 5 bases, and 8 bases had no gene match. CDR3 bases: TGTGCCAGCAGCCCGAGACAGGGTTTCAATGAAAAACTGTTTTTT. This translates into CASSPRQGFNEKLFF.

With regard to this clone: It may be a read error: a sequence one base away is much more abundant. V and J are TRBV29-1 and TRBJ1-1; tentatively, D is TRBD1 (5 bases). V was pared by 7 bases and J by 3 bases, with 21 bases between. The CDR3 consists of 15 residues. CDR1 and CDR2 (germline): SQVTM, ANQGSEA. The CDR3 protein is CSASGSRVLDTEAFF. CDR3 coding DNA: TGCAGCGCCTCAGGTAGCAGGGTGCTGGACACTGAAGCTTTCTTT.

This clone was picked up a small number of times. The chain joins TRBV11-1 to TRBJ2-1; D not resolved. CDR1 and CDR2 from the germline V gene are SGHAT and FQDESV (reference sequence). The CDR3 is made up of 11 amino acids. V was shortened by 2 bases and J by 15 bases, with 11 bases between the two germline ends. The chain's CDR3 is CASSLSRIRFF. The CDR3 DNA reads as TGTGCCAGCAGCTTATCCCGGATTCGGTTCTTC.

Worth noting for this clone: One base separates it from a far larger clone, so it is likely a read error. V usage is TRBV6-5 and J usage is TRBJ2-1; D remains ambiguous. Germline CDR1 MNHEY, CDR2 SVGAGI. The CDR3 spans 13 residues. CDR3 DNA: TGTCCCAGCAGTTACTCAGCGACGGATGAGCAGTTCTTC. It encodes CPSSYSATDEQFF.

This clone appeared a few times. The J gene is TRBJ1-2, the V gene TRBV6-5; the D gene is possibly TRBD1 (6 bases). The V end was cut by 5 bases, the J end by 4 bases, with 17 bases between. The length of the CDR3 is 15 residues. Germline CDR1 reads MNHEY; CDR2 reads SVGAGI. As DNA, the CDR3 is TGTGCCAGCAGTAAATTCGGACAGTATCCCTATGGCTACACCTTC. It specifies CASSKFGQYPYGYTF.

This clone came up a few times. One end of the junction is discordant with germline, which a read error may explain. The chain has TRBV7-8 and TRBJ2-2, with 9 bases identical to TRBD2. Germline V gene lookup returns CDR1 SGHVS and CDR2 FQNEAQ. The CDR3 is 16 residues long. CDR3 sequence: CACSFWAGGSTGELFF. CDR3 bases: TGTGCCTGCAGCTTTTGGGCGGGGGGGTCCACCGGGGAGCTGTTTTTT.